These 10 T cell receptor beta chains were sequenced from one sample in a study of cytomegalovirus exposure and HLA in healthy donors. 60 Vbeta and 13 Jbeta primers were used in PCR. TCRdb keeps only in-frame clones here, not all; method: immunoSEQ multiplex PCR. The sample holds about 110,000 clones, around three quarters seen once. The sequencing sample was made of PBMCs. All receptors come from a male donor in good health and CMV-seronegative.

DNA of the CDR3: TGTGCCTGGAGTGGTACTATCCCGTGGACAGATACGCAGTATTTT. Amino acids: CAWSGTIPWTDTQYF. The rearrangement joins TRBV30 to TRBJ2-3; no definite D call. The CDR3 totals 15 residues. CDR1 and CDR2 from the germline V gene are GTSNPN and SVGIG (reference sequence). V was clipped by 1 base and J by 3 bases, with 14 bases between them.

This CDR3 reads CASSELSGANVLTF. The CDR3 nucleotides are TGTGCCAGCAGCGAGCTTTCTGGGGCCAACGTCCTGACTTTC. V usage is TRBV6-1 and J usage is TRBJ2-6; D is uncertain. V was cut by 6 bases and J by 1 base, with 7 bases left in between. CDR1 is MNHNS and CDR2 is SASEGT in the germline V gene. CDR3 size: 14 residues.

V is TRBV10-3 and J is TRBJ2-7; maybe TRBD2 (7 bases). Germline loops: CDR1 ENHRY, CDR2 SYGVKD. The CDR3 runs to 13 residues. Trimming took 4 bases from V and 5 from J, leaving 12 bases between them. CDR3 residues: CAISAGGLDEQYF. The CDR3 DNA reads TGTGCCATCAGTGCGGGGGGCTTGGACGAGCAGTACTTC.

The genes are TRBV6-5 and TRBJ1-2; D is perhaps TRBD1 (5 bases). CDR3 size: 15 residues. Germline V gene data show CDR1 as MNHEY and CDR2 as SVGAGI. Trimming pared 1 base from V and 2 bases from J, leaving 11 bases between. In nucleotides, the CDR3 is TGTGCCAGCAGTTACTATCAGACAGACAACTATGGCTACACCTTC. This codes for CASSYYQTDNYGYTF.

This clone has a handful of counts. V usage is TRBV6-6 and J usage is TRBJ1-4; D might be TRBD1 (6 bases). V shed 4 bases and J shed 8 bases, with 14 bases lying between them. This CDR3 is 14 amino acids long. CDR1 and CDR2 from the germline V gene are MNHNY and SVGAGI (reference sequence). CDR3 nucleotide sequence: TGTGCCAGCAGTTCCGGGGGGCTGGGAGAAAAACTGTTTTTT. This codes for CASSSGGLGEKLFF.

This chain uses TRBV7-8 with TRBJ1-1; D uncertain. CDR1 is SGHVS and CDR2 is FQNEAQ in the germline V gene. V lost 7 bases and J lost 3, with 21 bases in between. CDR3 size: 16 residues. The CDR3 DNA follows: TGTGCCAGCACCCTAGCCGCTCGACAAGGTGACACTGAAGCTTTCTTT. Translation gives CASTLAARQGDTEAFF.

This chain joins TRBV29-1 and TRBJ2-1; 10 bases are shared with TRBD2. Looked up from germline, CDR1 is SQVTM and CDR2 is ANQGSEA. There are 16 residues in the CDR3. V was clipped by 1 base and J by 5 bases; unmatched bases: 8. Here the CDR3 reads CSVEGPGTSADNEQFF. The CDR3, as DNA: TGCAGCGTTGAAGGCCCGGGGACTAGCGCCGACAATGAGCAGTTCTTC.

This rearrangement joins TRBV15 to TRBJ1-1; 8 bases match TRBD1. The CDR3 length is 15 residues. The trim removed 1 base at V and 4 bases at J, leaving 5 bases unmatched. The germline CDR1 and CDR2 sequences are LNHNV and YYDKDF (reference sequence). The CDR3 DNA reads TGTGCCACCAGCAGAGGTTCAGGGGGCCTCACTGAAGCTTTCTTT. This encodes CATSRGSGGLTEAFF.

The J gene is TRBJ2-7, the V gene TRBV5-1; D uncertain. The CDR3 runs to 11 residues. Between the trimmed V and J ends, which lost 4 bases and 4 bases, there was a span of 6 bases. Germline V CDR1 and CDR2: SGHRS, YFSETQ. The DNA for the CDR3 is TGCGCCAGCAGCATCTCGTACGAGCAGTACTTC. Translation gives CASSISYEQYF.

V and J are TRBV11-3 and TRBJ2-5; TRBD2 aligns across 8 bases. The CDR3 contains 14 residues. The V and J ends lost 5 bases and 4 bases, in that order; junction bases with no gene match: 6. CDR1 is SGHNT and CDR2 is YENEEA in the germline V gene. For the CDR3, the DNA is TGTGCCAGCAGCATTAGCGGGAAACGAGAGACCCAGTACTTC. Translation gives CASSISGKRETQYF.